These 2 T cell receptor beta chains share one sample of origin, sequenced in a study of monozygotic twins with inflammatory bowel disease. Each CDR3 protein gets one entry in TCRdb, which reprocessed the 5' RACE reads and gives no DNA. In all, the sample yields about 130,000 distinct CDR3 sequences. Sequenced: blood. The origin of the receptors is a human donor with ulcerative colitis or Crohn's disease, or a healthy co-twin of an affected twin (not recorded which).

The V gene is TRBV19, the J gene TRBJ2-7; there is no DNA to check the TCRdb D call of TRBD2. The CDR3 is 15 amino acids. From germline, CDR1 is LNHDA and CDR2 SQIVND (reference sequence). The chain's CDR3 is CASSMGLAGTYEQYF.

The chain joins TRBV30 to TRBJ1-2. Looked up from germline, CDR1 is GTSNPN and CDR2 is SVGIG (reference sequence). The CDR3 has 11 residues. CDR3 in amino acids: CAWSVWGLYTF.